Below, 2 T cell receptor beta chains from the same sample are listed, as sequenced in a study of T cells in narcolepsy. The protocol was immunoSEQ multiplex PCR, while the TCRdb copy is restricted to in-frame clones and leaves out a portion. The table shows fewer than 40,000 clones, with under 85% occurring only once. The sequencing input was CD45RA- memory CD4+ T cells from PBMCs. The receptors derive from a human donor with narcolepsy.

The chain is built from TRBV15 and TRBJ2-5; TRBD1 might be the D (6 bases). Matching the DNA end better, TRBJ2-7 makes the J call doubtful. Germline CDR1 reads LNHNV; CDR2 reads YYDKDF (reference sequence). The CDR3 has 15 residues. The CDR3 reads CATSRGVAGANEQYF. The DNA of the CDR3 is TGTGCCACCAGCAGAGGGGTGGCAGGGGCCAACGAGCAGTACTTC.

The V call is TRBV27, the J call TRBJ1-2; possible D gene TRBD1, 5 bases. V lost 5 bases and J 4 bases, leaving 23 bases between the germline ends. The length of the CDR3 is 17 residues. The germline V gene has CDR1 MNHEY and CDR2 SMNVEV (reference sequence). CDR3 nucleotides: TGTGCCAGCAGTATATACGCCGGTTCCGGGGGATCCTATGGCTACACCTTC. This gives the protein CASSIYAGSGGSYGYTF.